The clone carrying this TCR beta chain occurred a few times. What it recognizes is unknown. Treatment specified: oral pan-JAK inhibitor, 5-10 mg twice daily. Investigators sorted PBMCs to obtain both CD4+ and CD8+ T cells. This specimen comes from a study of CD8+ T cells in alopecia areata. Study observations and caveats: Throughout tofacitinib, many expanded lesional clones continued to persist in scalp and blood. Links between baseline CD8+ expansion and response need larger treated cohorts.

Isolated RNA was reverse transcribed into cDNA used as the sequencing template. Some clones are missing from TCRdb's copy, which holds only in-frame ones; the method was immunoSEQ multiplex PCR. Among 60,000 to 85,000 clones listed, around two thirds were seen once. This TCR was sampled from a human donor with alopecia areata. The source was CD8+ T cells sorted from blood, collected at week 24, from a patient treated with tofacitinib.

CDR3 nucleotide sequence: TGTGCCAGCAGCATCGAGCTAGGGACAGGGAAAAACATTCAGTACTTC. Residues: CASSIELGTGKNIQYF. This chain connects TRBV21-1 to TRBJ2-4; the D call of TRBD1 is as the table states it, not checked on the DNA. TRBV21-1 represents a pseudogene. The CDR3 sequence is 16 residues long.